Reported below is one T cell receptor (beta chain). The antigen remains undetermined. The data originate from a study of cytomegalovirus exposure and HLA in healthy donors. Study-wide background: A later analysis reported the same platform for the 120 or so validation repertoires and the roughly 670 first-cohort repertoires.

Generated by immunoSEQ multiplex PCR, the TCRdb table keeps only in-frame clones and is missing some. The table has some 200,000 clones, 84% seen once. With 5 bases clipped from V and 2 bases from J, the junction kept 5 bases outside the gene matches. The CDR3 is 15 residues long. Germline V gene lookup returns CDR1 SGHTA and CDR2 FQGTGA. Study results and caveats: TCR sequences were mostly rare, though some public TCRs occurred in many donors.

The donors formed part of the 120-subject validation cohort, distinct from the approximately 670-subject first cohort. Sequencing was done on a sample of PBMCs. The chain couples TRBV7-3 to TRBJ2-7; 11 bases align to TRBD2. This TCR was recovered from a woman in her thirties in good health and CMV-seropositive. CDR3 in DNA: TGTGCCAGCAGCCCCTCGGGACTAGCGGCCTACGAGCAGTACTTC. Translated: CASSPSGLAAYEQYF.